This T cell receptor beta chain was sequenced for a study of cytomegalovirus exposure and HLA in healthy donors. Whole-study findings and limits: Analyzed later, association rates of TCRs varied across HLA loci, with DRB1 most and HLA-C fewest. Using the classifier, cytomegalovirus status was reportedly diagnosed with high specificity and sensitivity. There were reportedly fewer N-insertions in an Asian-associated ancestry cluster than the roughly 670-donor mean, in a later analysis.

About this clone itself: Its antigen remains unidentified.

Primers: 60 Vbeta forward and 13 Jbeta reverse. Here immunoSEQ multiplex PCR was the method, and the copy in TCRdb shows in-frame clones only, minus some. Of about 130,000 clones listed, 70% to 90% are singletons. CDR3 length: 15 amino acids. Losses at the gene ends were 5 bases for V and 8 bases for J; bases not matched to a gene: 12. Germline CDR1 and CDR2: MNHNY and SVGAGI (reference sequence). The clonotype comes from a boy aged 5 to 17 in good health and CMV-seronegative. Sequenced sample: PBMCs. V gene TRBV6-6 combines with J gene TRBJ2-1, with 7 bases matching TRBD2. CDR3 loop: CASSETSYRPDEQFF. The CDR3 DNA reads TGTGCCAGCAGTGAGACTAGCTACCGACCGGATGAGCAGTTCTTC.